The source of this T cell receptor beta chain is a study of blood T cell repertoires in COVID-19. Study-level background: Collection of acute and convalescent COVID-19 samples took place in the United States, Italy and Spain. T cells, B-cell-depleted T cells, or PBMCs supplied cDNA or gDNA.

Authors' processing steps: Reference gene primer amplification yielded estimated nucleated cell counts. The data were produced by immunoSEQ multiplex PCR, yet TCRdb's version contains in-frame clones alone and is incomplete. The V and J calls and clone size are taken from that table; D and trimming were inferred from the DNA. The sample lists roughly 330,000 clones, about 89% seen once, with about 6.8% in the top ten. This clone has a handful of counts. Germline assignment: CDR1 SGHNT and CDR2 YYREEE (reference sequence). With V trimmed by 3 bases and J by 2 bases, 4 bases remained unmatched. The CDR3 has 15 amino acids.

The source is a man between 18 and 35 years old who had recovered from COVID-19. Sample: peripheral blood. The rearrangement joins TRBV5-4 to TRBJ2-5; TRBD2 matches 10 bases. The CDR3 region is CASSWGLATQETQYF. The CDR3 region has the DNA TGTGCCAGCAGCTGGGGACTAGCGACACAAGAGACCCAGTACTTC.